These 13 T cell receptor beta chains came from one sample sequenced in a study of graft-versus-host responses after intestinal transplantation. Profiling relied on immunoSEQ multiplex PCR, and the TCRdb table lists in-frame clones only, not all of them. The repertoire holds roughly 100,000 clones, with 90% to 95% as singletons. Antigen specificity for these receptors is unknown. Sequenced here: unstimulated CD8+ T cells sorted from spleen or lymph node cells, sampled before intestinal transplant. The origin of the receptors is a human donor who received an intestinal transplant.

The chain combines TRBV13 with TRBJ1-1, with 9 bases fitting TRBD1. The CDR3 contains 14 residues. CDR1 and CDR2 from the germline V gene are PRHDT and FYEKMQ (reference sequence). V trimming: 5 bases; J trimming: 11 bases; junction bases outside the gene matches: 12. Here the CDR3 DNA reads TGTGCCAGCAGCATGTCACAGGGGGCGTTTCTGGCTTTCTTT. Its protein is CASSMSQGAFLAFF.

This chain connects TRBV9 to TRBJ2-1, with a possible D match to TRBD1 (7 bases). The length of the CDR3 is 17 residues. V was trimmed by 0 bases and J by 7 bases, leaving 20 bases between them. Germline assignment: CDR1 SGDLS and CDR2 YYNGEE. The DNA for the CDR3 is TGTGCCAGCAGCGTAGGGCCACACGGAGGGGGCAGAAATGAGCAGTTCTTC. Protein product: CASSVGPHGGGRNEQFF. The full variable domain, in which reference TRBV9 and TRBJ2-1 provide the parts outside the CDR3, is DSGVTQTPKHLITATGQRVTLRCSPRSGDLSVYWYQQSLDQGLQFLIQYYNGEERAKGNILERFSAQQFPDLHSELNLSSLELGDSALYFCASSVGPHGGGRNEQFFGPGTRLTVL.

The V and J genes are TRBV7-2 and TRBJ2-1, with 8 nucleotides matching TRBD1. Germline loops: CDR1 SGHTA, CDR2 FQGNSA. The ends lost 6 bases at V and 4 bases at J; junction bases unmatched: 17. The CDR3 spans 18 residues. The CDR3 DNA reads TGTGCCAGCAGTGGGTTCGATCGGGGGACAGGAATTTACAATGAGCAGTTCTTC. Protein: CASSGFDRGTGIYNEQFF.

The chain uses TRBV9 and TRBJ1-4; D not resolved. Trimming shortened V by 5 bases and J by 10 bases, and 9 bases separated the two germline ends. Per the germline V gene, CDR1 is SGDLS and CDR2 is YYNGEE. CDR3 length equals 11 residues. Here the CDR3 DNA reads TGTGCCAGCAGTCAAGGTGGAAAACTGTTTTTT. This codes for CASSQGGKLFF. The full variable domain, with the rest looked up from reference TRBV9 and TRBJ1-4, is DSGVTQTPKHLITATGQRVTLRCSPRSGDLSVYWYQQSLDQGLQFLIQYYNGEERAKGNILERFSAQQFPDLHSELNLSSLELGDSALYFCASSQGGKLFFGSGTQLSVL.

V usage is TRBV6-1 and J usage is TRBJ1-2; tentative D call: TRBD1 (5 bases). Trimming left V 3 bases short and J 5 bases short, with 10 bases between. The germline gives CDR1 MNHNS, CDR2 SASEGT. The CDR3 loop spans 13 amino acids. The CDR3 spells CASSEDRGYGYTF. For the CDR3, the DNA is TGTGCCAGCAGTGAGGATAGGGGATATGGCTACACCTTC.

V is TRBV7-2 and J is TRBJ2-5; D may be TRBD1 or TRBD2 (5 bases each). The DNA end is more similar to TRBJ2-7, so the J call may be wrong. CDR3 size: 17 residues. The germline V gene encodes CDR1 SGHTA and CDR2 FQGNSA. CDR3 DNA: TGTGCCAGCAGCTCCCAAAACGGGGCAGGGAAAGCCTACGAGCAGTACTTC. As protein: CASSSQNGAGKAYEQYF.

The V gene is TRBV28, the J gene TRBJ2-7; D is unresolved. The CDR3 has 14 residues. CDR1 and CDR2 (germline): MDHEN, SYDVKM. V dropped 4 bases and J dropped 0 bases, with 10 bases sitting between them. CDR3 residues: CASSWGLSSYEQYF. The CDR3 nucleotides are TGTGCCAGCAGTTGGGGTCTCAGCTCCTACGAGCAGTACTTC.

The rearrangement joins TRBV6-1 to TRBJ1-1, with D perhaps TRBD1 (6 bases). From germline, CDR1 is MNHNS and CDR2 SASEGT. The CDR3 is 13 amino acids. V was pared by 5 bases and J by 7 bases, with 14 bases between. DNA for the CDR3: TGTGCCAGCAGTAACACAGGGATTGGTGAAGCTTTCTTT. Translation gives CASSNTGIGEAFF.

CDR3 nucleotides: TGTGCCAGTAGTATGGGGGATCAAGAGACCCAGTACTTC. Translation: CASSMGDQETQYF. The chain couples TRBV19 to TRBJ2-5; either TRBD1 or TRBD2 may supply D (5 bases each). Trimming cost V 3 bases and J 2 bases, with 7 bases left between them. CDR3 size: 13 residues. Germline-derived CDR1 and CDR2 are LNHDA and SQIVND (reference sequence).

CDR3 DNA: TGTGCCAGCAGCGCCCGGGGGGGGATGAGTGAAAAACTGTTTTTT. Its protein is CASSARGGMSEKLFF. V and J are TRBV13 and TRBJ1-4; TRBD1 might be the D (5 bases). This CDR3 contains 15 residues. Germline V gene lookup returns CDR1 PRHDT and CDR2 FYEKMQ (reference sequence). V was clipped by 5 bases and J by 7 bases, with 17 bases between them.

This clone was seen a single time. This chain links TRBV4-1 with TRBJ2-7; 10 nucleotides match TRBD2. This CDR3 is 15 amino acids long. J lost 4 bases, V lost 1 base, and 4 bases had no gene match. Germline CDR1 and CDR2: MGHRA and YSYEKL. The chain's CDR3 is CASSQVTSGVYEQYF. CDR3 in DNA: TGCGCCAGCAGCCAAGTTACTAGCGGGGTATACGAGCAGTACTTC.

The chain employs TRBV6-5 and TRBJ2-7; D is uncertain. This CDR3 is built from 14 residues. V was shortened by 1 base and J by 3 bases, with 10 bases between the two germline ends. Germline lookup yields CDR1 MNHEY and CDR2 SVGAGI. CDR3 protein: CASSYLKDGYEQYF. The CDR3 coding sequence is TGTGCCAGCAGTTACTTGAAGGACGGCTACGAGCAGTACTTC.

The gene calls are TRBV27 and TRBJ1-1; 8 bases line up with TRBD1. There are 14 residues in the CDR3. Germline values: CDR1 MNHEY, CDR2 SMNVEV (reference sequence). The V segment lost 0 bases and the J segment 7 bases; nucleotides outside the gene matches: 4. CDR3 nucleotides: TGTGCCAGCAGTTTATCGCGCAGGGGGCTTGAAGCTTTCTTT. Amino acid sequence: CASSLSRRGLEAFF.